These 3 T cell receptor beta chains came from one sample sequenced in a study of blood T cell repertoires in COVID-19. TCRdb's copy holds only in-frame clones and misses some; the assay was immunoSEQ multiplex PCR. The top ten clones hold 10% to 15% of a sample with 64,000 or so clones, about 78% of them seen once. Sequenced sample: peripheral blood. These receptors originate from a man older than 75 with acute or convalescent COVID-19.

This clone was detected only a few times. The chain carries TRBV7-9 and TRBJ2-3; 11 positions agree with TRBD2. Germline V gene sequence: CDR1 SEHNR, CDR2 FQNEAQ (reference sequence). V shed 3 bases and J 1 base; nucleotides not matched to a gene: 0. The CDR3 length is 15 residues. The CDR3 coding sequence is TGTGCCAGCAGCTTTAGCGGGGGGGGCACAGATACGCAGTATTTT. Translating it yields CASSFSGGGTDTQYF.

The DNA for the CDR3 is TGCGCCAGCAGCTTGGGACAGTTTGGCAATCAGCCCCAGCATTTT. It is translated as CASSLGQFGNQPQHF. The rearrangement joins TRBV5-1 to TRBJ1-5; weak D call: TRBD1 (5 bases). From germline, CDR1 is SGHRS and CDR2 YFSETQ. This CDR3 region has 15 residues. V lost 0 bases, J lost 2 bases, and 9 bases lay in between.

This clone has only one observation. The rearrangement links TRBV19 to TRBJ2-7, with unresolved D. Germline V lookup: CDR1 LNHDA, CDR2 SQIVND (reference sequence). V was cut by 2 bases and J by 2 bases, with 10 bases left in between. The CDR3 loop spans 14 amino acids. The CDR3 reads CASSITATAYEQYF. For the CDR3, the DNA is TGTGCCAGTAGTATAACGGCAACAGCCTACGAGCAGTACTTC.